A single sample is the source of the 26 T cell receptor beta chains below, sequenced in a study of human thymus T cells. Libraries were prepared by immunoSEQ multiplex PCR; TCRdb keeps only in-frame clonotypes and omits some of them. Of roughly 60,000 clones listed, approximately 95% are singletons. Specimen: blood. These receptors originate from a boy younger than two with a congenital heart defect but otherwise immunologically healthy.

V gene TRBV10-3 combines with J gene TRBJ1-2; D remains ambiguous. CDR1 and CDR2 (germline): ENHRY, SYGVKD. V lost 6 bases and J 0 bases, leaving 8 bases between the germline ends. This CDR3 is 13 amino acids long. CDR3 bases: TGTGCCATCAGACCGGACCCTAACTATGGCTACACCTTC. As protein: CAIRPDPNYGYTF.

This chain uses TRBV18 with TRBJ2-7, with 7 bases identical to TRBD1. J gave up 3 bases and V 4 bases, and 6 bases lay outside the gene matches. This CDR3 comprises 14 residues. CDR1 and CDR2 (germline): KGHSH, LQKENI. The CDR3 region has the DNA TGTGCCAGCTCACGTCAACAGGGGAGCTACGAGCAGTACTTC. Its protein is CASSRQQGSYEQYF.

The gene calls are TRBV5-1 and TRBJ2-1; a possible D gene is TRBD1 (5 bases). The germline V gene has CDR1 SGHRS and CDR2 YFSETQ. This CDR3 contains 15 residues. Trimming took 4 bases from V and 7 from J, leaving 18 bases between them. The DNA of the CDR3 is TGCGCCAGCAGCCCACTACAAGGGGCCAATAATGAGCAGTTCTTC. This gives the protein CASSPLQGANNEQFF.

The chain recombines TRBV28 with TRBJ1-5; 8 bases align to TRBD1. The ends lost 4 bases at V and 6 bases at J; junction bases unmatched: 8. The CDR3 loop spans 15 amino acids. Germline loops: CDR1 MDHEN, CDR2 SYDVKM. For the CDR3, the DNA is TGTGCCAGCAGTTCCGGGACAGGTTCGCTTCAGCCCCAGCATTTT. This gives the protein CASSSGTGSLQPQHF.

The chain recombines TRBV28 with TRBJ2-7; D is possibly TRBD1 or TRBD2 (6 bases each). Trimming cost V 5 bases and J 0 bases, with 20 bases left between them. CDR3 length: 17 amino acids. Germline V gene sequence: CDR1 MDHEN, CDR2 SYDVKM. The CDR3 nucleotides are TGTGCCAGCAGTAACGTGTGGGGGGCCTTAAGCTCCTACGAGCAGTACTTC. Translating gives CASSNVWGALSSYEQYF.

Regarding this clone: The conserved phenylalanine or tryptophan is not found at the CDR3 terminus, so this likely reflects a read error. The CDR3 here is CASSESPHTGGYGYTL. Written as DNA, the CDR3 is TGCGCCAGCAGTGAGTCACCCCATACAGGGGGGTATGGCTACACCCTC. V gene TRBV10-2 combines with J gene TRBJ1-2; 8 nucleotides match TRBD1. The germline gives CDR1 WSHSY, CDR2 SAAADI. The CDR3 has 16 amino acids. Trimming at V came to 0 bases and at J to 5 bases, leaving 8 bases not matched to a gene.

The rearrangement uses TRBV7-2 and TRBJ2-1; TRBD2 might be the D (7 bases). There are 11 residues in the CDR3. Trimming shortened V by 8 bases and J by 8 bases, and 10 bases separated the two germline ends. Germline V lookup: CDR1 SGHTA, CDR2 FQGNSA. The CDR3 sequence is CASRGAHEQFF. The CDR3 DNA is TGTGCCAGCCGGGGGGCCCATGAGCAGTTCTTC.

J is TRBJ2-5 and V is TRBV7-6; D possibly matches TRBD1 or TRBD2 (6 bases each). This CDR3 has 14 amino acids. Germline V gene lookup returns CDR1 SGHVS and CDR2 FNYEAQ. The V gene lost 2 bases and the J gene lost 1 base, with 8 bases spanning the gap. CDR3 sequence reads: CASSLRGLQETQYF. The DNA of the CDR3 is TGTGCCAGCAGCTTACGGGGGCTCCAAGAGACCCAGTACTTC.

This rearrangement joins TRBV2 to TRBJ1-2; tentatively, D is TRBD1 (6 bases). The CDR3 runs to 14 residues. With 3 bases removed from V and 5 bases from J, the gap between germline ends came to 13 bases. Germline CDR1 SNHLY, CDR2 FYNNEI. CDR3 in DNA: TGTGCCAGCAGTGAGGGGGGCTTCCCTTATGGCTACACCTTC. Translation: CASSEGGFPYGYTF.

CDR3 protein: CASSQLGQVGFNEQFF. The CDR3, as DNA: TGTGCCAGCAGCCAACTAGGACAGGTGGGGTTCAATGAGCAGTTCTTC. The V and J genes are TRBV4-2 and TRBJ2-1; TRBD1 aligns across 7 bases. Germline loops: CDR1 LGHNA, CDR2 YNFKEQ. The V and J ends lost 2 bases and 6 bases, in that order; junction bases with no gene match: 10. CDR3 length: 16 residues.

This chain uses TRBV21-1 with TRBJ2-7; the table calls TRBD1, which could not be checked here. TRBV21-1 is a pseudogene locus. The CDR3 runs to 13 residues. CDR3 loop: CASSPMDKDEQYF. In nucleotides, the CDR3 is TGTGCCAGCAGCCCTATGGACAAGGACGAGCAGTACTTC.

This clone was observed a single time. CDR3 amino acids: CASSFHRQVNTGELFF. The CDR3 nucleotides read TGTGCCAGCAGCTTTCACAGACAGGTGAACACCGGGGAGCTGTTTTTT. This chain joins TRBV7-2 and TRBJ2-2, with a tentative D call TRBD1 (6 bases). The CDR3 spans 16 residues. Germline V gene sequence: CDR1 SGHTA, CDR2 FQGNSA. Trimming took off 3 bases at V and 1 base at J, with 12 bases between the two ends. The full variable domain, with the rest looked up from reference TRBV7-2 and TRBJ2-2, is GAGVSQSPSNKVTEKGKDVELRCDPISGHTALYWYRQSLGQGLEFLIYFQGNSAPDKSGLPSDRFSAERTGGSVSTLTIQRTQQEDSAVYLCASSFHRQVNTGELFFGEGSRLTVL.

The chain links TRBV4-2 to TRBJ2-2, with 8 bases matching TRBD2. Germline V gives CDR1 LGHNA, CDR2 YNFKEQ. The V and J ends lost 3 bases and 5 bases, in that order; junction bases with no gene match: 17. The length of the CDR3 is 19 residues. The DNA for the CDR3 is TGTGCCAGCAGCCACGCTCGGGGACCAGCGGGAGATTATACCGGGGAGCTGTTTTTT. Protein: CASSHARGPAGDYTGELFF.

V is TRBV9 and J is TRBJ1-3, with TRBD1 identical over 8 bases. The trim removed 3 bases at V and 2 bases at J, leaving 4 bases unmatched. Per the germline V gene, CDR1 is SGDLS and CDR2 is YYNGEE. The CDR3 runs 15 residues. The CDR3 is CASSAGQGPGNTIYF. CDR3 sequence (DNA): TGTGCCAGCAGCGCAGGACAGGGCCCTGGAAACACCATATATTTT.

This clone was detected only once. The CDR3 DNA reads TGTGCCAGCAGTTACTCTAATCGACAGGGGAACACTGAAGCTTTCTTT. Translation gives CASSYSNRQGNTEAFF. This chain links TRBV6-5 with TRBJ1-1; TRBD1 matches at 7 bases. CDR1 is MNHEY, CDR2 SVGAGI, per germline. The length of the CDR3 is 16 residues. V lost 0 bases to trimming and J lost 1 base; unmatched junction nucleotides: 5.

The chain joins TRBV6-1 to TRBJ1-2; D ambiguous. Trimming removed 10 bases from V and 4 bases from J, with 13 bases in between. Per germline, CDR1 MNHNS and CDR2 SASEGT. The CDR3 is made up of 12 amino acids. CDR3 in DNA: TGTGCCACCACTCGCGGAGCCTATGGCTACACCTTC. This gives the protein CATTRGAYGYTF.

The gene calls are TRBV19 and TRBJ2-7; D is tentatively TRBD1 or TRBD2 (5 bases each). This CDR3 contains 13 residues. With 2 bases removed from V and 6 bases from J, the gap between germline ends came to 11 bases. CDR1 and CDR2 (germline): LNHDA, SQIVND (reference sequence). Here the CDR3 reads CASSILGEREQYF. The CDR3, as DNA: TGTGCCAGTAGTATATTGGGGGAACGCGAGCAGTACTTC.

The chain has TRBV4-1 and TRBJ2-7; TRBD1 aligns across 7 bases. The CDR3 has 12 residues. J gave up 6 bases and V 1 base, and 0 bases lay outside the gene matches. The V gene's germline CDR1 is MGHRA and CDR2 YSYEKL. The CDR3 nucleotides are TGCGCCAGCAGCCAAGGACAGGGCGAGCAGTACTTC. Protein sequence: CASSQGQGEQYF.

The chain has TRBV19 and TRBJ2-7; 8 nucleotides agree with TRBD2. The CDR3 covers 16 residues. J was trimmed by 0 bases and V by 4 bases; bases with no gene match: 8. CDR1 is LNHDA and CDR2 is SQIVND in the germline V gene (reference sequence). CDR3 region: CASSKLAGTSSYEQYF. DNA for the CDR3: TGTGCCAGTAGTAAGTTAGCGGGGACTAGCTCCTACGAGCAGTACTTC. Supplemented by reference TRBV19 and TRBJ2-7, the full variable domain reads DGGITQSPKYLFRKEGQNVTLSCEQNLNHDAMYWYRQDPGQGLRLIYYSQIVNDFQKGDIAEGYSVSREKKESFPLTVTSAQKNPTAFYLCASSKLAGTSSYEQYFGPGTRLTVT.

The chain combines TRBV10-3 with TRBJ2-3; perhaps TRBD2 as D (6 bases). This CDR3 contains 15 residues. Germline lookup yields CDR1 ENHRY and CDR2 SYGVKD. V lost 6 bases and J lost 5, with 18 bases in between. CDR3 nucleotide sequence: TGTGCCATCAGCGACCCCACGGGAGAGATAGATACGCAGTATTTT. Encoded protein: CAISDPTGEIDTQYF.

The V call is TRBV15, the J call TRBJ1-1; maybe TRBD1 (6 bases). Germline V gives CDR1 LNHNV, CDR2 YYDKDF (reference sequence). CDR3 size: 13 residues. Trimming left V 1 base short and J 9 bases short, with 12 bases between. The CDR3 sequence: CATSRGGQGKAFF. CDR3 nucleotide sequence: TGTGCCACCAGCAGAGGGGGGCAGGGGAAAGCTTTCTTT. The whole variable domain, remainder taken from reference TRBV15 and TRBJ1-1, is DAMVIQNPRYQVTQFGKPVTLSCSQTLNHNVMYWYQQKSSQAPKLLFHYYDKDFNNEADTPDNFQSRRPNTSFCFLDIRSPGLGDTAMYLCATSRGGQGKAFFGQGTRLTVV.

For the CDR3, the DNA is TGCGCCAGCGGAACGGGGGTTAATGAAAAACTGTTTTTT. The encoded protein is CASGTGVNEKLFF. V gene TRBV4-3 combines with J gene TRBJ1-4; D perhaps matches TRBD1 (5 bases). The germline V gene has CDR1 LGHNA and CDR2 YSLEER. V was shortened by 8 bases and J by 4 bases, with 11 bases between the two germline ends. The CDR3 totals 13 residues.

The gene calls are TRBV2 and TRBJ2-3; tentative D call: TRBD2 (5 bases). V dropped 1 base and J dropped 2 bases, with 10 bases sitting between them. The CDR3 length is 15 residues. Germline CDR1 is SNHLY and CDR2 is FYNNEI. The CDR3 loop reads CASSEEMTTTDTQYF. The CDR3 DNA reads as TGTGCCAGCAGTGAAGAGATGACTACCACAGATACGCAGTATTTT.

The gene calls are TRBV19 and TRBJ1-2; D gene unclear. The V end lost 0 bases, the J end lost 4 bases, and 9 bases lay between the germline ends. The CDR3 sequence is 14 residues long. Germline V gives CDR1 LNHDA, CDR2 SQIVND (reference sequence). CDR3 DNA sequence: TGTGCCAGTAGTATAGATCTATTTGGCTATGGCTACACCTTC. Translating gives CASSIDLFGYGYTF.

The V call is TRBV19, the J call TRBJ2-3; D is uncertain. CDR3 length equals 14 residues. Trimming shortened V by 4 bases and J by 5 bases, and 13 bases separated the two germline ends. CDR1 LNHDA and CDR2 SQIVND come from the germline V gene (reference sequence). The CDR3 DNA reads TGTGCCAGTAGTAACAGTTGGTGGCAAGATACGCAGTATTTT. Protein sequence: CASSNSWWQDTQYF. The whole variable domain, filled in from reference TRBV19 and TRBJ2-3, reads DGGITQSPKYLFRKEGQNVTLSCEQNLNHDAMYWYRQDPGQGLRLIYYSQIVNDFQKGDIAEGYSVSREKKESFPLTVTSAQKNPTAFYLCASSNSWWQDTQYFGPGTRLTVL.

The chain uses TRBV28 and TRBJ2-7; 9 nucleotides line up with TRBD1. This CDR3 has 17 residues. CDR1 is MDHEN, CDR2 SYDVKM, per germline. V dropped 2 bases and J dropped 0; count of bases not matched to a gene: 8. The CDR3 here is CASSLIGQGPSSYEQYF. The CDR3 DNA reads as TGTGCCAGCAGTTTAATTGGACAGGGGCCAAGCTCCTACGAGCAGTACTTC.